This is a list of T cell receptor beta chains from one sample in a study of cytomegalovirus exposure and HLA in healthy donors. TCRdb's copy holds only in-frame clones and misses some; the assay was immunoSEQ multiplex PCR. Of about 120,000 clones in the sample, 10% to 13% were seen once. Sequences were obtained from PBMCs. These receptor sequences come from a woman in her late teens or twenties in good health and CMV-seropositive. Both conserved end residues are part of each CDR3. Fields, in order: D gene, J gene, V gene, clone size, CDR3 protein, CDR3 DNA. D genes are given only for firm matches. Not every row has a clone size; where given, it reads once, few, many or a size class.

NA	TRBJ1-1	TRBV21-1	NA	CASSLRRGIGTEAFF	TGTGCCAGCAGCCTACGGAGGGGAATCGGGACTGAAGCTTTCTTT
NA	TRBJ2-3	TRBV4-1	few	CASSQGLGTDTQYF	TGCGCCAGCAGCCAAGGACTAGGCACAGATACGCAGTATTTT
NA	TRBJ1-3	TRBV11-2	few	CASSLWAASTIYF	TGTGCCAGCAGCTTATGGGCAGCCAGCACCATATATTTT
TRBD1	TRBJ1-1	TRBV9	NA	CASSGQGGLNTEAFF	TGTGCCAGCAGCGGACAGGGTGGGTTGAACACTGAAGCTTTCTTT
NA	TRBJ1-2	TRBV15	few	CATSREKSGYGYTF	TGTGCCACCAGCAGAGAGAAGTCGGGCTATGGCTACACCTTC
TRBD1	TRBJ1-1	TRBV15	few	CATSSRDRGWGNTEAFF	TGTGCCACCAGCAGCCGGGACAGGGGTTGGGGGAACACTGAAGCTTTCTTT
TRBD2	TRBJ2-1	TRBV5-1	few	CASSLSGGPNEQFF	TGCGCCAGCAGCTTGTCGGGAGGGCCAAATGAGCAGTTCTTC
NA	TRBJ2-2	TRBV9	few	CASSVGGEAGTGELFF	TGTGCCAGCAGCGTAGGCGGGGAGGCTGGCACCGGGGAGCTGTTTTTT
NA	TRBJ2-1	TRBV5-1	once	CASSLDSGDNEQFF	TGCGCCAGCAGCTTGGACTCGGGGGACAATGAGCAGTTCTTC
TRBD2	TRBJ2-1	TRBV27	NA	CASSALAGPYNEQFF	TGTGCCAGCAGTGCACTAGCGGGACCCTACAATGAGCAGTTCTTC
TRBD2	TRBJ2-5	TRBV27	few	CASTYLGTSGQETQYF	TGTGCCAGCACCTATCTAGGGACTAGCGGACAAGAGACCCAGTACTTC
NA	TRBJ1-1	TRBV19	many	CASRNVRFYGDTEAFF	TGTGCCAGTAGAAACGTCAGGTTCTACGGCGACACTGAAGCTTTCTTT
NA	TRBJ1-1	TRBV10-3	few	CAISREGGVTEAFF	TGTGCCATCAGTAGGGAGGGAGGGGTCACTGAAGCTTTCTTT
TRBD1	TRBJ2-3	TRBV7-2	few	CASSPHRGADTQYF	TGTGCCAGCAGCCCCCACAGGGGGGCAGATACGCAGTATTTT
NA	TRBJ1-1	TRBV7-9	NA	CGSSQEVRNTEAFF	TGTGGCAGCAGCCAGGAAGTTCGGAACACTGAAGCTTTCTTT
NA	TRBJ1-2	TRBV9	NA	CASSVGQSYGYTF	TGTGCCAGCAGCGTAGGACAGAGCTATGGCTACACCTTC